This T cell receptor (beta chain) is drawn from a study of blood T cells in healthy people across ages. Study details: There was about one barcoded beta molecule captured by template switching per two T cells.

This clonotype was found many times. Investigators took approximately 10 milliliters of peripheral blood from every donor. V was cut by 2 bases and J by 4 bases, with 6 bases left in between. This CDR3 is built from 12 residues. Germline CDR1 is ENHRY and CDR2 is SYGVKD. A second PCR of about 6 to 11 cycles used a sample-barcoded 5' primer and a J-beta primer mix. Each cDNA molecule was tagged by a template-switch adaptor that had 12 random nucleotides. All samples gave at least 3 million CDR3-containing paired-end reads. TCRdb ran MiXCR on the 5' RACE reads and lists one entry per CDR3 protein. The sample shows hundreds of thousands of distinct CDR3 sequences, approximately 30% of them seen only once.

The chain is built from TRBV10-3 and TRBJ2-7; D not certain. The receptor's source is a woman older than 75 in good health. Sequenced input: blood. Here the CDR3 DNA reads TGTGCCATCAGTGAGGAGAGATACGAGCAGTACTTC. It translates to CAISEERYEQYF.